These 26 T cell receptor beta chains came from one sample sequenced in a study of OX40 agonist ivuxolimab in advanced cancers. The table came from immunoSEQ multiplex PCR; TCRdb's copy has only in-frame clones and leaves some out. The sample contains 80,000 to 95,000 clones, about 89% of which appear only once. The starting material was CD4+ or CD8+ T cells sorted from blood, obtained in a trial of the OX40 agonist ivuxolimab. Receptors originate from an adult with an advanced solid tumor such as melanoma, head and neck, liver or kidney cancer.

This clone was detected only once. The chain links TRBV7-6 to TRBJ2-2; TRBD2 is a possible D gene (5 bases). This CDR3 contains 13 residues. V lost 5 bases and J lost 4, with 8 bases in between. The germline gives CDR1 SGHVS, CDR2 FNYEAQ. The CDR3 coding sequence is TGTGCCAGCAGCAGGACTTCCACCGGGGAGCTGTTTTTT. Its protein is CASSRTSTGELFF.

The V and J genes are TRBV2 and TRBJ2-7; TRBD2 is a possible D gene (7 bases). Germline V CDR1 and CDR2: SNHLY, FYNNEI. V was trimmed by 7 bases and J by 1 base, leaving 14 bases between them. The length of the CDR3 is 14 residues. The CDR3 is CASKRGGGSYEQYF. Written as DNA, the CDR3 is TGTGCCAGCAAAAGGGGGGGCGGATCCTACGAGCAGTACTTC.

The J gene is TRBJ2-3, the V gene TRBV7-3; D is tentatively TRBD1 or TRBD2 (6 bases each). The germline CDR1 and CDR2 sequences are SGHTA and FQGTGA. CDR3 size: 14 residues. Trimming took off 5 bases at V and 5 bases at J, with 14 bases between the two ends. The CDR3 loop is CASSQGGTIDTQYF. In nucleotides, the CDR3 is TGTGCCAGCAGCCAAGGGGGGACAATAGATACGCAGTATTTT. Full variable domain (remainder filled in from reference TRBV7-3 and TRBJ2-3): GAGVSQTPSNKVTEKGKYVELRCDPISGHTALYWYRQSLGQGPEFLIYFQGTGAADDSGLPNDRFFAVRPEGSVSTLKIQRTERGDSAVYLCASSQGGTIDTQYFGPGTRLTVL.

The rearrangement links TRBV9 to TRBJ1-3, with D unclear. Germline V gives CDR1 SGDLS, CDR2 YYNGEE. The V end lost 0 bases, the J end lost 0 bases, and 13 bases lay between the germline ends. The CDR3 extends over 17 amino acids. The CDR3 nucleotides are TGTGCCAGCAGCGTAGTAGGTCAAATGGGCTCTGGAAACACCATATATTTT. Protein: CASSVVGQMGSGNTIYF. The full variable domain, completed using reference TRBV9 and TRBJ1-3, is DSGVTQTPKHLITATGQRVTLRCSPRSGDLSVYWYQQSLDQGLQFLIQYYNGEERAKGNILERFSAQQFPDLHSELNLSSLELGDSALYFCASSVVGQMGSGNTIYFGEGSWLTVV.

This clone appeared a single time. This chain connects TRBV6-4 to TRBJ2-3; 12 positions agree with TRBD2. Germline V gene data show CDR1 as MRHNA and CDR2 as SNTAGT. The CDR3 length is 16 residues. The V gene end was trimmed by 2 bases and the J gene end by 0 bases; junction bases not matched to a gene: 0. Here the CDR3 DNA reads TGTGCCAGCAGTGACGGGACTAGCGGGAGCACAGATACGCAGTATTTT. The encoded protein is CASSDGTSGSTDTQYF.

The V call is TRBV19, the J call TRBJ1-2; 8 nucleotides line up with TRBD1. Germline CDR1 LNHDA, CDR2 SQIVND (reference sequence). V lost 1 base to trimming and J lost 3 bases; unmatched junction nucleotides: 13. CDR3 size: 18 residues. The CDR3 DNA follows: TGTGCCAGTAGTATAGCCCCGGGACAGGCCTGGAACTACTATGGCTACACCTTC. It yields the protein CASSIAPGQAWNYYGYTF.

This clone occurred a few times. The rearrangement links TRBV19 to TRBJ1-1, with a weak D call TRBD1 (5 bases). V dropped 5 bases and J dropped 10 bases, with 11 bases sitting between them. The germline V gene has CDR1 LNHDA and CDR2 SQIVND (reference sequence). The CDR3 runs to 11 residues. The CDR3 nucleotides read TGTGCCAGTAGTTCTGAGGGGCGAGCTTTCTTT. Translation: CASSSEGRAFF.

The genes are TRBV10-1 and TRBJ1-4; unclear D gene. CDR1 and CDR2 from the germline V gene are WNHNN and SYGVQD (reference sequence). The ends were cut back, 4 bases at V and 7 bases at J, with 10 bases in the middle. The CDR3 is 13 amino acids. The CDR3, as DNA: TGCGCCAGCAGTGCGCGTTTTTGTGAAAAACTGTTTTTT. Translation: CASSARFCEKLFF.

The chain combines TRBV18 with TRBJ2-7; 7 nucleotides match TRBD2. This CDR3 spans 14 amino acids. V lost 3 bases to trimming and J lost 3 bases; unmatched junction nucleotides: 5. Germline V lookup: CDR1 KGHSH, CDR2 LQKENI. The CDR3 reads CASSPGPSGYEQYF. DNA for the CDR3: TGTGCCAGCTCACCCGGCCCTAGCGGCTACGAGCAGTACTTC. Variable domain in full (rest from reference TRBV18 and TRBJ2-7): NAGVMQNPRHLVRRRGQEARLRCSPMKGHSHVYWYRQLPEEGLKFMVYLQKENIIDESGMPKERFSAEFPKEGPSILRIQQVVRGDSAAYFCASSPGPSGYEQYFGPGTRLTVT.

The chain combines TRBV7-3 with TRBJ2-1; maybe TRBD2 (6 bases). Germline loops: CDR1 SGHTA, CDR2 FQGTGA. The CDR3 extends over 14 amino acids. With 2 bases removed from V and 11 bases from J, the gap between germline ends came to 16 bases. The CDR3: CASSLAAGRIQQFF. CDR3 nucleotides: TGTGCCAGCAGCTTAGCAGCGGGCCGTATCCAGCAGTTCTTC.

The rearrangement joins TRBV14 to TRBJ2-7; TRBD1 matches 8 bases. Germline assignment: CDR1 SGHDN and CDR2 FVKESK. The length of the CDR3 is 15 residues. Trimming cost V 5 bases and J 6 bases; bases outside gene matches: 12. The CDR3 DNA reads as TGTGCCAGCAGCGGACTCAGGGGGCAAACTGGCGAGCAGTACTTC. It translates to CASSGLRGQTGEQYF.

This chain uses TRBV5-4 with TRBJ2-3; a possible D gene is TRBD2 (7 bases). V lost 1 base and J 0 bases, leaving 12 bases between the germline ends. The CDR3 runs 16 residues. The germline V gene has CDR1 SGHNT and CDR2 YYREEE (reference sequence). CDR3 sequence: CASSLRGGVSTDTQYF. CDR3 bases: TGTGCCAGCAGCTTGAGGGGGGGCGTAAGCACAGATACGCAGTATTTT.

The J gene is TRBJ1-4, the V gene TRBV30, with D unresolved. From germline, CDR1 is GTSNPN and CDR2 SVGIG (reference sequence). The V end was cut by 0 bases, the J end by 5 bases, with 16 bases between. This CDR3 is 16 amino acids long. The CDR3 reads CAWSVGYGVGNEKLFF. CDR3 DNA sequence: TGTGCCTGGAGTGTAGGGTATGGGGTAGGGAATGAAAAACTGTTTTTT. Full variable domain (rest looked up from reference TRBV30 and TRBJ1-4): SQTIHQWPATLVQPVGSPLSLECTVEGTSNPNLYWYRQAAGRGLQLLFYSVGIGQISSEVPQNLSASRPQDRQFILSSKKLLLSDSGFYLCAWSVGYGVGNEKLFFGSGTQLSVL.

The V gene is TRBV19, the J gene TRBJ1-5; 8 positions match TRBD1. With 3 bases clipped from V and 2 bases from J, the junction kept 12 bases outside the gene matches. The germline V gene encodes CDR1 LNHDA and CDR2 SQIVND (reference sequence). The CDR3 is made up of 18 amino acids. For the CDR3, the DNA is TGTGCCAGTAGTATGAAGTGGCAGGGGGCTATGGGCAATCAGCCCCAGCATTTT. Protein product: CASSMKWQGAMGNQPQHF.

V usage is TRBV4-1 and J usage is TRBJ2-1; D uncertain. CDR1 is MGHRA and CDR2 is YSYEKL in the germline V gene. The CDR3 spans 11 residues. Trimming left V 6 bases short and J 4 bases short, with 4 bases between. CDR3 residues: CASRGYNEQFF. The DNA for the CDR3 is TGCGCCAGCAGAGGATACAATGAGCAGTTCTTC.

The chain uses TRBV7-9 and TRBJ1-1; D unclear. The V gene's germline CDR1 is SEHNR and CDR2 FQNEAQ (reference sequence). Trimming pared 3 bases from V and 2 bases from J, leaving 10 bases between. The CDR3 totals 14 residues. Here the CDR3 DNA reads TGTGCCAGCAGCTTGAGGTATACAAACACTGAAGCTTTCTTT. It translates to CASSLRYTNTEAFF.

This chain uses TRBV28 with TRBJ2-7, with TRBD2 identical over 12 bases. Losses at the gene ends were 6 bases for V and 3 bases for J; bases not matched to a gene: 12. Germline V gene data show CDR1 as MDHEN and CDR2 as SYDVKM. The CDR3 totals 17 residues. This CDR3 is CASSPTATSGRFYEQYF. CDR3 in DNA: TGTGCCAGCAGCCCCACCGCAACTAGCGGGAGGTTCTACGAGCAGTACTTC.

The chain couples TRBV5-1 to TRBJ2-5; TRBD1 agrees at 7 bases. Germline CDR1 and CDR2: SGHRS and YFSETQ. V shed 7 bases and J 2 bases; nucleotides not matched to a gene: 5. The CDR3 contains 13 residues. The CDR3: CASYPGQQETQYF. The CDR3 coding sequence is TGCGCCAGCTATCCGGGACAGCAAGAGACCCAGTACTTC.

The chain has TRBV28 and TRBJ2-7; D is tentatively TRBD1 or TRBD2 (5 bases each). Between the trimmed V and J ends, which lost 10 bases and 4 bases, there was a span of 23 bases. Germline CDR1 reads MDHEN; CDR2 reads SYDVKM. The CDR3 is made up of 15 amino acids. The CDR3 DNA reads TGTGCCACGCGCCCGCAACCGGGACCGGGTTACGAGCAGTACTTC. It codes for CATRPQPGPGYEQYF.

The chain carries TRBV25-1 and TRBJ1-1; a possible D gene is TRBD1 (6 bases). V was clipped by 7 bases and J by 2 bases, with 14 bases between them. Looked up from germline, CDR1 is MGHDK and CDR2 is SYGVNS. This CDR3 spans 14 amino acids. The CDR3 region has the DNA TGTGCCAGCACCAAGACAGGACCAAACACTGAAGCTTTCTTT. It specifies CASTKTGPNTEAFF.

The J gene is TRBJ2-5, the V gene TRBV21-1; TRBD2 was called by the table and not checked on the DNA. TRBV21-1 represents a pseudogene. The CDR3 is made up of 18 amino acids. The CDR3 sequence: CASSARTVLAAAQETQYF. DNA for the CDR3: TGTGCCAGCAGCGCCCGTACAGTCCTAGCGGCAGCCCAAGAGACCCAGTACTTC.

The rearrangement links TRBV11-2 to TRBJ2-2; the match to TRBD1 covers 10 bases. This CDR3 comprises 15 residues. Germline assignment: CDR1 SGHAT and CDR2 FQNNGV. V dropped 6 bases and J dropped 5; count of bases not matched to a gene: 6. The CDR3 is CASSKWTGGTGELFF. The CDR3 nucleotides are TGTGCCAGCAGTAAATGGACAGGGGGTACCGGGGAGCTGTTTTTT. Looking up the rest from reference TRBV11-2 and TRBJ2-2 gives the full variable domain: EAGVAQSPRYKIIEKRQSVAFWCNPISGHATLYWYQQILGQGPKLLIQFQNNGVVDDSQLPKDRFSAERLKGVDSTLKIQPAKLEDSAVYLCASSKWTGGTGELFFGEGSRLTVL.

The chain recombines TRBV4-1 with TRBJ1-2; 9 bases fit TRBD1. The CDR3 is 15 residues long. The V segment lost 5 bases and the J segment 3 bases; nucleotides outside the gene matches: 7. From germline, CDR1 is MGHRA and CDR2 YSYEKL. The CDR3 region is CASSTRTGEDYGYTF. CDR3 coding DNA: TGCGCCAGCAGCACTCGGACAGGGGAGGACTATGGCTACACCTTC.

Remarks on this clone: Mismatch with germline at one junction end may stem from a read error. The chain uses TRBV2 and TRBJ2-7, with D possibly being TRBD1 (5 bases). Germline lookup yields CDR1 SNHLY and CDR2 FYNNEI. CDR3 length: 11 amino acids. CDR3 region: CASSGGWGHDF. The CDR3 DNA is TGTGCCAGCAGTGGTGGATGGGGCCACGACTTC. The whole variable domain, remainder taken from reference TRBV2 and TRBJ2-7, is EPEVTQTPSHQVTQMGQEVILRCVPISNHLYFYWYRQILGQKVEFLVSFYNNEISEKSEIFDDQFSVERPDGSNFTLKIRSTKLEDSAMYFCASSGGWGHDFGPGTRLTVT.

V usage is TRBV7-9 and J usage is TRBJ2-1, with 9 nucleotides matching TRBD2. The CDR3 runs to 18 residues. Germline V lookup: CDR1 SEHNR, CDR2 FQNEAQ (reference sequence). CDR3 region: CAITRVAGVGSSYNEQFF. CDR3 bases: TGTGCTATAACGCGGGTAGCGGGAGTTGGGAGCTCCTACAATGAGCAGTTCTTC.

The chain carries TRBV29-1 and TRBJ2-4, with D uncertain. The CDR3 spans 12 residues. The ends were cut back, 7 bases at V and 5 bases at J, with 12 bases in the middle. Germline CDR1 is SQVTM and CDR2 is ANQGSEA. CDR3 coding DNA: TGCAGCGCTGAGCTCGGCCAAAACATTCAGTACTTC. Translating it yields CSAELGQNIQYF. Supplemented by reference TRBV29-1 and TRBJ2-4, the full variable domain reads SAVISQKPSRDICQRGTSLTIQCQVDSQVTMMFWYRQQPGQSLTLIATANQGSEATYESGFVIDKFPISRPNLTFSTLTVSNMSPEDSSIYLCSAELGQNIQYFGAGTRLSVL.